The text below deals with one T cell receptor beta chain. Its matching antigen is unknown. Additional DNA sequences in this sample encode the identical CDR3. This specimen belongs to a study of cytomegalovirus exposure and HLA in healthy donors. Whole-study context: In an earlier analysis, some 110 million unique TCR beta sequences were found from 150 million to 200 million T cells. Overall study findings and caveats: In a later analysis, around 18,000 TCR beta sequences were associated with HLA alleles at 0.05 false discovery rate.

The PCR had 60 Vbeta and 13 Jbeta primers. Clones were read by immunoSEQ multiplex PCR, and TCRdb kept only the in-frame ones, dropping some. Of over 150,000 clones in the sample, approximately 71% are singletons; the top ten hold less than 1.5%. CDR1 is MNHEY, CDR2 SVGAGI, per germline. Between the trimmed V and J ends, which lost 2 bases and 3 bases, there was a span of 7 bases. The CDR3 totals 13 residues. The receptor's source is a man aged 50-60 years in good health and CMV-seronegative. The rearrangement links TRBV6-5 to TRBJ1-2, with a possible D match to TRBD1 (5 bases). Sequenced input: PBMCs. CDR3 nucleotide sequence: TGTGCCAGCAGTTACGGGGCAGACTATGGCTACACCTTC. Its protein is CASSYGADYGYTF.